The clone carrying this T cell receptor (beta chain) was observed a handful of times. Its antigen is currently unknown. The CDR3 consists of 12 residues. V lost 0 bases, J lost 5 bases, and 6 bases lay in between. The germline gives CDR1 SGHRS, CDR2 YFSETQ. The data belong to a study of T cells after yellow fever vaccination. Overall study: SMART-Seq v4 Ultra Low Input served to prepare low-cell-number fractions.

Study-level results: Post-booster samples contained most primary-vaccination clones (approximately 95% CD4, 88% CD8). The study found a weaker secondary response that peaked faster, day 5 versus 15.

A single record per CDR3 protein comes from TCRdb applying MiXCR to the 5' RACE reads. Of roughly 320,000 distinct CDR3 sequences detected, around 10% appear once; the ten largest clones hold around 3.2%. Material: CD4+ T cells sorted from PBMCs, obtained 45 days after the yellow fever booster vaccination. The receptor comes from a man younger than 35 who received the YFV17D yellow fever vaccine. The chain carries TRBV5-1 and TRBJ2-7; the D gene is possibly TRBD1 (5 bases). The CDR3 is CASSLGGHEQYF. Written as DNA, the CDR3 is TGCGCCAGCAGCTTGGGGGGCCACGAGCAGTACTTC.